This TCR beta chain originates from a study of T-cell memory formation after mild COVID-19. Whole-study findings and limits: Second-wave clones peaking on day 37 lacked confirmed SARS-CoV-2 specificity.

After 5'RACE with constant-segment primers, TCR alpha and TCR beta cDNA libraries carrying sample barcodes and UMIs were obtained. TCRdb re-called the 5' RACE reads through MiXCR, storing one row per CDR3 protein. The sample carries under 450,000 distinct CDR3 sequences, about 20% recorded once. On this clonotype itself: Its cognate antigen is unknown.

The CDR3 loop spans 15 amino acids. Germline-derived CDR1 and CDR2 are SGHRS and YFSETQ. J gave up 4 bases and V 4 bases, and 5 bases lay outside the gene matches. The TCR was taken from a man between 18 and 35 years old who had mild COVID-19 (a few samples of this study predate the infection). Cell type and time point are not known. This rearrangement joins TRBV5-1 to TRBJ2-3, with TRBD2 matching over 11 bases. Sequenced material: PBMCs or a T cell subset sorted from them (not recorded which). CDR3 loop: CASSRSGGAADTQYF. Here the CDR3 DNA reads TGCGCCAGCAGCCGTAGCGGGGGGGCTGCAGATACGCAGTATTTT.